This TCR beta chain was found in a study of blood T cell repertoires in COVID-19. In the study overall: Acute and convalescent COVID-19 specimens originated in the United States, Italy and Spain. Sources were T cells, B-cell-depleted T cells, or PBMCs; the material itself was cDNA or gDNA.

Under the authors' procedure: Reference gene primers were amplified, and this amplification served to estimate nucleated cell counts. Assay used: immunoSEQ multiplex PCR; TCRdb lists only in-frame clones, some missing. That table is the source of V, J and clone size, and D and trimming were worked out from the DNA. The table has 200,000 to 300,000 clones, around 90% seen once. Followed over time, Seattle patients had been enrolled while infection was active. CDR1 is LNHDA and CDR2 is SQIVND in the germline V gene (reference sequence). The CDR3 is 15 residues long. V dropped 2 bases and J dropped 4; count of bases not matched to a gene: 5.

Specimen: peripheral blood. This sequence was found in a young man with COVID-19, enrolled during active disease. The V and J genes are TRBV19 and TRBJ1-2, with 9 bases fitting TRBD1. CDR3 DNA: TGTGCCAGTAGTATACCGGGACAGGGAGGCTATGGCTACACCTTC. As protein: CASSIPGQGGYGYTF.